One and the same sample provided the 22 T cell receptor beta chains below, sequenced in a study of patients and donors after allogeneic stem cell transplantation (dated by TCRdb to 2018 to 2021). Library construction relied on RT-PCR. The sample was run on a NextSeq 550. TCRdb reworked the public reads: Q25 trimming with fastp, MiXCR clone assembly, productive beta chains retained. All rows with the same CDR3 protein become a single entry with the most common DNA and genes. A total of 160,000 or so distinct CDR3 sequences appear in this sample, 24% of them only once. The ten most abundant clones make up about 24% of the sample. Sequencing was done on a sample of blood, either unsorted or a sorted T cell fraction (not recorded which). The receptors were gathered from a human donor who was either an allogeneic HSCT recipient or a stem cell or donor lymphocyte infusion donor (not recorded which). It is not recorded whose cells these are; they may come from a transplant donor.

CDR3 region: CSPYRGSYNEQFF. CDR3 DNA: TGCAGCCCCTACAGGGGTAGTTACAATGAGCAGTTCTTC. The genes are TRBV29-1 and TRBJ2-1; the match to TRBD1 covers 7 bases. The germline V gene encodes CDR1 SQVTM and CDR2 ANQGSEA. The CDR3 length is 13 residues. V lost 8 bases to trimming and J lost 4 bases; unmatched junction nucleotides: 8.

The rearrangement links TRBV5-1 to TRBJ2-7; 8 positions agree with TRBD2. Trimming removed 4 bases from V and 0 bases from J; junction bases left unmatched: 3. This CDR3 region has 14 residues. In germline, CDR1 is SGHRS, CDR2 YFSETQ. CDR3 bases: TGCGCCAGCAGCGTTAGCGGGACCTCCTACGAGCAGTACTTC. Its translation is CASSVSGTSYEQYF.

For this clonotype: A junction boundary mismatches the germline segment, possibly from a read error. This CDR3 reads CASSLGPVAGEKLVF. The DNA for the CDR3 is TGCGCCAGCAGCTTGGGGCCTGTAGCGGGTGAAAAACTGGTTTTT. V usage is TRBV5-1 and J usage is TRBJ1-4, with D hard to call. Germline CDR1 is SGHRS and CDR2 is YFSETQ. This CDR3 is 15 amino acids long. Based on the CDR3 plus reference TRBV5-1 and TRBJ1-4, the full variable domain is KAGVTQTPRYLIKTRGQQVTLSCSPISGHRSVSWYQQTPGQGLQFLFEYFSETQRNKGNFPGRFSGRQFSNSRSEMNVSTLELGDSALYLCASSLGPVAGEKLVFGSGTQLSVL.

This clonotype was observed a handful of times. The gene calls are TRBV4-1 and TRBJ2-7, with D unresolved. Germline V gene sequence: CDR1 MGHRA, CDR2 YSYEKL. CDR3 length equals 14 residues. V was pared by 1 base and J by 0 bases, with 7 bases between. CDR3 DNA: TGCGCCAGCAGCCAAGTAACCAGCTCCTACGAGCAGTACTTC. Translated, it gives CASSQVTSSYEQYF.

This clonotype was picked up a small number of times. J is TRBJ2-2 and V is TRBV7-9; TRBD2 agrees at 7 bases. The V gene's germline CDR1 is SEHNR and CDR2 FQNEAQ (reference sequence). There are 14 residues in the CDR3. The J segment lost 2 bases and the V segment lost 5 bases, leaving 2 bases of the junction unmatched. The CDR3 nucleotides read TGTGCCAGCAGCCGGGGACTAAACACCGGGGAGCTGTTTTTT. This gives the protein CASSRGLNTGELFF.

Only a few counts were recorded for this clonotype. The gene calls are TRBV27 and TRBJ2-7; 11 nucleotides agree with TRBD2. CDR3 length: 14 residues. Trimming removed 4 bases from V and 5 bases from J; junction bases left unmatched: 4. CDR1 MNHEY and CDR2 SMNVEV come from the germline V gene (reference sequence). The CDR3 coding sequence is TGTGCCAGCAGTTCCGGGACTAGCGGTAACGAGCAGTACTTC. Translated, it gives CASSSGTSGNEQYF.

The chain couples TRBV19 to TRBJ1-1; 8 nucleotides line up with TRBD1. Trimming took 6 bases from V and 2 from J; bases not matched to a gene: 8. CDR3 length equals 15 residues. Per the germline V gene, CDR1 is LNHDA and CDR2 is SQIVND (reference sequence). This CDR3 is CASSPTGTGNTEAFF. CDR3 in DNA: TGTGCCAGTAGCCCCACCGGGACAGGCAACACTGAAGCTTTCTTT. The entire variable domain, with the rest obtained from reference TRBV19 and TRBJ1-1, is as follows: DGGITQSPKYLFRKEGQNVTLSCEQNLNHDAMYWYRQDPGQGLRLIYYSQIVNDFQKGDIAEGYSVSREKKESFPLTVTSAQKNPTAFYLCASSPTGTGNTEAFFGQGTRLTVV.

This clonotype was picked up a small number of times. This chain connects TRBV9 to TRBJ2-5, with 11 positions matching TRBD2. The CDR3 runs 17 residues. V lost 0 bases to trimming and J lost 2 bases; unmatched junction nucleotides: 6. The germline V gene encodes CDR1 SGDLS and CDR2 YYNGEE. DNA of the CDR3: TGTGCCAGCAGCGTAGCTCCCCTAGCGGGGGGTCAAGAGACCCAGTACTTC. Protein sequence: CASSVAPLAGGQETQYF.

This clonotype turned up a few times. CDR3 in amino acids: CSVVIGLYEQYF. The CDR3 DNA follows: TGCAGCGTTGTTATCGGACTGTACGAGCAGTACTTC. This sequence joins TRBV29-1 and TRBJ2-7; weak D call: TRBD2 (5 bases). Germline-derived CDR1 and CDR2 are SQVTM and ANQGSEA. The CDR3 is made up of 12 amino acids. Deletions cut 4 bases from V and 4 bases from J, with 11 bases between.

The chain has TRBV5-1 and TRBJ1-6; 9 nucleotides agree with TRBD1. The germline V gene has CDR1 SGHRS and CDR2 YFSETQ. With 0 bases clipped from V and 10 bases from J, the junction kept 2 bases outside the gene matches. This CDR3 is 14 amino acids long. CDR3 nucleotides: TGCGCCAGCAGCTTGGACAGGGGGCAATCACCCCTCCACTTT. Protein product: CASSLDRGQSPLHF.

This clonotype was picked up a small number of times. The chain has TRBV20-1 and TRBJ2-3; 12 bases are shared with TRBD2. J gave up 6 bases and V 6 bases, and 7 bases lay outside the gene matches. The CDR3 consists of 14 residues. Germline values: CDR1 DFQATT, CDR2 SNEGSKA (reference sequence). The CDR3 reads CSATLAGGVDTQYF. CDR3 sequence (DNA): TGCAGTGCAACACTAGCGGGAGGTGTGGATACGCAGTATTTT.

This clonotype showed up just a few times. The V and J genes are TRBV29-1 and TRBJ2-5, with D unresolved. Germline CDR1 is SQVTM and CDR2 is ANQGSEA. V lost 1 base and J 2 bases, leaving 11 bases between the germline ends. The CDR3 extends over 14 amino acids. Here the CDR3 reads CSVEARREQETQYF. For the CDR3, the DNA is TGCAGCGTTGAAGCCCGAAGGGAACAAGAGACCCAGTACTTC.

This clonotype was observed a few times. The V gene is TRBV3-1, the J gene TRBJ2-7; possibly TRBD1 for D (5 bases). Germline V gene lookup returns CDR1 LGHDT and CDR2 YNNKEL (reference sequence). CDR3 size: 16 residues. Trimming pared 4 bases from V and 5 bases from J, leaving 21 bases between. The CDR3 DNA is TGTGCCAGCAGCCCTACAGATAAGGAGCAGGGCCACGAGCAGTACTTC. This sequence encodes CASSPTDKEQGHEQYF.

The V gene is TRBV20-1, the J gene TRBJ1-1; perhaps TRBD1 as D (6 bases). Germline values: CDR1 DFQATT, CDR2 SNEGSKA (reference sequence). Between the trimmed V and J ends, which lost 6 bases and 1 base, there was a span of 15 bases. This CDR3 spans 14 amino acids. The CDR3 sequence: CSAAWGAANTEAFF. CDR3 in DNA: TGCAGTGCCGCCTGGGGGGCTGCGAACACTGAAGCTTTCTTT.

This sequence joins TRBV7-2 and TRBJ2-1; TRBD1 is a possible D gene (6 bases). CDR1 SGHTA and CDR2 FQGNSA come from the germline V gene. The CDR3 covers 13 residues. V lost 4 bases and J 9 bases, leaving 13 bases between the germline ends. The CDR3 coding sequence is TGTGCCAGCAGCTCCATATTAGGGGGTGAGCAGTTCTTC. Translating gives CASSSILGGEQFF.

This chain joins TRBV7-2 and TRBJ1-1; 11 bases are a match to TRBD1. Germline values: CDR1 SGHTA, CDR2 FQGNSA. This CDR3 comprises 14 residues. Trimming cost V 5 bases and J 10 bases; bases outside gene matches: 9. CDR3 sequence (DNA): TGTGCCAGCAGCACCTCGGGACAGGGGGTGGGAGCTTTCTTT. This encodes CASSTSGQGVGAFF.

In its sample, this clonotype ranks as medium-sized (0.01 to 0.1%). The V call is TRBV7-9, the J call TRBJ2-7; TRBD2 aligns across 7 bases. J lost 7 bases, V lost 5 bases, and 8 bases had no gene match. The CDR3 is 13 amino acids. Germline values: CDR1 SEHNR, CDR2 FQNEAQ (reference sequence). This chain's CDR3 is CASSELTSSEQYF. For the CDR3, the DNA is TGTGCCAGCAGCGAGTTGACTAGCAGTGAGCAGTACTTC. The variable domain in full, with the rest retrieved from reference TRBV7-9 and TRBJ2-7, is DTGVSQNPRHKITKRGQNVTFRCDPISEHNRLYWYRQTLGQGPEFLTYFQNEAQLEKSRLLSDRFSAERPKGSFSTLEIQRTEQGDSAMYLCASSELTSSEQYFGPGTRLTVT.

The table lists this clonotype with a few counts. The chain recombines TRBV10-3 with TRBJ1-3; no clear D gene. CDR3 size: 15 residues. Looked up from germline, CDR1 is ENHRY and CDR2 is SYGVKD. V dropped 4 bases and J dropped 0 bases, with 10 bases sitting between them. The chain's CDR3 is CAISVSRASGNTIYF. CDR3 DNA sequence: TGTGCCATCAGTGTTTCCCGAGCCTCTGGAAACACCATATATTTT.

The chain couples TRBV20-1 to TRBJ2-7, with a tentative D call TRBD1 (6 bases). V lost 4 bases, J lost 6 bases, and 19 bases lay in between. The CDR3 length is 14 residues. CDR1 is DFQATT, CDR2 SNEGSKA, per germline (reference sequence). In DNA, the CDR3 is TGCAGTGCTAAACATCCAGGGGCTAGGGGCGAGCAGTACTTC. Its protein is CSAKHPGARGEQYF.

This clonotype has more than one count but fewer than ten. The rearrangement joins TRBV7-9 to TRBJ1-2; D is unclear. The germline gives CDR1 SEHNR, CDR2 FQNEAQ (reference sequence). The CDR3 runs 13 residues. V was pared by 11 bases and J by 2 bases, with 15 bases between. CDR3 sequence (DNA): TGTGCCTTCCCCGTTACTGGGAACTATGGCTACACCTTC. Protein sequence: CAFPVTGNYGYTF.

The DNA of the CDR3 is TGTGCCAGCAGTAAGAGACGAACAGGGGTTGGAAACACCATATATTTT. It yields the protein CASSKRRTGVGNTIYF. The gene calls are TRBV12-3 or TRBV12-4 and TRBJ1-3, with 7 positions matching TRBD1. Unmatched junction bases numbered 10, after V lost 5 bases and J lost 3 bases. The length of the CDR3 is 16 residues.

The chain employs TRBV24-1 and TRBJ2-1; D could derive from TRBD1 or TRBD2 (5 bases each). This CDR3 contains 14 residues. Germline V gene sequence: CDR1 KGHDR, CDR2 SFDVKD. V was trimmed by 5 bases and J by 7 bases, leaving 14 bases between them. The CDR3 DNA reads TGTGCCACCAGTGGGCGGCAGGGCGGGAATGAGCAGTTCTTC. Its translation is CATSGRQGGNEQFF.